This T cell receptor (beta chain) was profiled in a study of CD8 T cell repertoires and HIV-1 epitope variants. V was shortened by 1 base and J by 5 bases, with 13 bases between the two germline ends. The germline V gene encodes CDR1 SEHNR and CDR2 FQNEAQ (reference sequence). The CDR3 totals 15 residues. Note on this clone: Its antigen is not identified.

Study observations and caveats: The TAALDMSHF plasma variant had no responses, unlike KF9 (about 5 clonotypes) and HW9 (one).

On the immunoSEQ platform, TCR beta CDR3s were sequenced at survey depth. Here immunoSEQ multiplex PCR was the method, and the copy in TCRdb shows in-frame clones only, minus some. The sample yields 2,500 to 3,000 clones, around 67% seen once. Material: cultured CD8+ T cells derived from PBMCs. This TCR was recovered from a male donor with HIV. The genes are TRBV7-9 and TRBJ2-3; weak D call: TRBD1 (6 bases). The CDR3 DNA reads TGTGCCAGCAGCTTAGAACAGGGTTGGGAAGATACGCAGTATTTT. It yields the protein CASSLEQGWEDTQYF. The full variable domain, completed using reference TRBV7-9 and TRBJ2-3, is DTGVSQNPRHKITKRGQNVTFRCDPISEHNRLYWYRQTLGQGPEFLTYFQNEAQLEKSRLLSDRFSAERPKGSFSTLEIQRTEQGDSAMYLCASSLEQGWEDTQYFGPGTRLTVL.